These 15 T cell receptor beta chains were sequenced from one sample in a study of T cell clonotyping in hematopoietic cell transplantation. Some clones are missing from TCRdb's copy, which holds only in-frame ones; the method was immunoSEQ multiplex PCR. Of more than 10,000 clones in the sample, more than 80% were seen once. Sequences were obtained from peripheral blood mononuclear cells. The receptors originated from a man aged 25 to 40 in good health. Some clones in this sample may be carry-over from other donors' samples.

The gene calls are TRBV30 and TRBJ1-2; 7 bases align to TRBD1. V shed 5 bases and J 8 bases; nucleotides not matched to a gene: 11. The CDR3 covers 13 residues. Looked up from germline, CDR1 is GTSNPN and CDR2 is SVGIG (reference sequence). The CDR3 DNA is TGTGCCTGGTTCACCCTCAGGGGGGGCGGCTACACCTTC. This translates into CAWFTLRGGGYTF.

The CDR3 nucleotides are TGCAGCGCCAAGGAACAGACAGGGGCGCCTTACTATGGCTACACCTTC. Amino acid sequence: CSAKEQTGAPYYGYTF. The V call is TRBV29-1, the J call TRBJ1-2, with 8 bases identical to TRBD1. CDR3 length: 16 amino acids. With 7 bases clipped from V and 3 bases from J, the junction kept 16 bases outside the gene matches. Germline CDR1 is SQVTM and CDR2 is ANQGSEA.

CDR3 in amino acids: CASSPAGTSGAYEQYF. Here the CDR3 DNA reads TGTGCCAGCAGCCCCGCCGGGACTAGCGGGGCCTACGAGCAGTACTTC. This chain connects TRBV5-6 to TRBJ2-7, with TRBD2 matching over 13 bases. V gave up 4 bases and J gave up 2 bases; unmatched junction bases: 6. Germline lookup yields CDR1 SGHDT and CDR2 YYEEEE. This CDR3 contains 16 residues. Filled out from reference TRBV5-6 and TRBJ2-7, the complete variable domain reads DAGVTQSPTHLIKTRGQQVTLRCSPKSGHDTVSWYQQALGQGPQFIFQYYEEEERQRGNFPDRFSGHQFPNYSSELNVNALLLGDSALYLCASSPAGTSGAYEQYFGPGTRLTVT.

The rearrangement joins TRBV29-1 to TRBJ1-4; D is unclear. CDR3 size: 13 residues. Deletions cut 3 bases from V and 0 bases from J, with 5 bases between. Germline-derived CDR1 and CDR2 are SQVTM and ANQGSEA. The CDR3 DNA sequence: TGCAGCGTTGATGGTGCAACTAATGAAAAACTGTTTTTT. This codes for CSVDGATNEKLFF.

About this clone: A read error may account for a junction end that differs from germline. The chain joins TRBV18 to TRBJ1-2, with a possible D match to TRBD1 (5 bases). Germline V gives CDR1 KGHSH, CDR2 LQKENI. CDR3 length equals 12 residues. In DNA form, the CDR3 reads TGTGCCAGCTCCCCACGACCAGGGGGCTACACCTTC. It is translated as CASSPRPGGYTF.

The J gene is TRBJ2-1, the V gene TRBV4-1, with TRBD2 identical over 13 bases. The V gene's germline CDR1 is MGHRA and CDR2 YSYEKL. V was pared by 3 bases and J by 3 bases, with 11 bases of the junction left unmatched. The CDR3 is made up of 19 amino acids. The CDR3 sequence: CASSQASGLAGDDYNEQFF. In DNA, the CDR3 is TGCGCCAGCAGCCAGGCCTCCGGACTAGCGGGAGATGACTACAATGAGCAGTTCTTC.

The CDR3 protein is CASSPQAAQETQYF. CDR3 in DNA: TGTGCCAGTAGCCCTCAAGCGGCCCAAGAGACCCAGTACTTC. The V gene is TRBV19, the J gene TRBJ2-5, with a weak D call TRBD2 (5 bases). The V gene lost 6 bases and the J gene lost 1 base, with 12 bases spanning the gap. Germline-derived CDR1 and CDR2 are LNHDA and SQIVND (reference sequence). This CDR3 region has 14 residues.

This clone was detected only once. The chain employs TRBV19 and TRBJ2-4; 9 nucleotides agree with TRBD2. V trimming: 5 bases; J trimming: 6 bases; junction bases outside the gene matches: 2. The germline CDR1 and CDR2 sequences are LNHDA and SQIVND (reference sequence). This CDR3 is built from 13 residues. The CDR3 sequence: CASSGSGGNIQYF. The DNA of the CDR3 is TGTGCCAGTAGTGGTAGCGGGGGAAACATTCAGTACTTC.

The CDR3 is CASSQERHGTYEQYF. CDR3 DNA: TGCGCCAGCAGCCAAGAGCGGCATGGGACCTACGAGCAGTACTTC. The chain links TRBV4-3 to TRBJ2-7; D not resolved. The CDR3 runs to 15 residues. Germline CDR1 and CDR2: LGHNA and YSLEER. V dropped 0 bases and J dropped 2 bases, with 11 bases sitting between them.

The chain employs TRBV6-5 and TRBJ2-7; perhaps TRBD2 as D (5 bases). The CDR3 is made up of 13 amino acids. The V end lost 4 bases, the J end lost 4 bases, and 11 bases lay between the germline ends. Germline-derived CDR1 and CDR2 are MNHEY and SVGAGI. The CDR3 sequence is CASSSRTGYEQYF. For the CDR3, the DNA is TGTGCCAGCAGTTCAAGGACTGGGTACGAGCAGTACTTC.

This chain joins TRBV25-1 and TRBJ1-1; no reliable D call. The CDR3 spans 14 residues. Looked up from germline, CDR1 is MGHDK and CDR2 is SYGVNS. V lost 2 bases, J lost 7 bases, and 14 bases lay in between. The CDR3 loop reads CASSEVDRVVEAFF. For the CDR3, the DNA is TGTGCCAGCAGTGAAGTCGATAGGGTAGTTGAAGCTTTCTTT.

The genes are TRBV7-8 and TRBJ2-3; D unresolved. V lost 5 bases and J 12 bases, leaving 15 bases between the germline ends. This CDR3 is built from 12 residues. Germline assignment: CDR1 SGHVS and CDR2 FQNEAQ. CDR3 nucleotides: TGTGCCAGCAGCCGTCCCCAGGAAGAACAGTATTTT. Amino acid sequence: CASSRPQEEQYF.

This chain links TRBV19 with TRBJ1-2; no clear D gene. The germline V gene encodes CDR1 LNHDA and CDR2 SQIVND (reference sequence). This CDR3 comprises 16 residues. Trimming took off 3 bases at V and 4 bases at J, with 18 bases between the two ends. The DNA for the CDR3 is TGTGCCAGTAGTATGTTTGAGCTCCTCGGTCCCTATGGCTACACCTTC. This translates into CASSMFELLGPYGYTF.

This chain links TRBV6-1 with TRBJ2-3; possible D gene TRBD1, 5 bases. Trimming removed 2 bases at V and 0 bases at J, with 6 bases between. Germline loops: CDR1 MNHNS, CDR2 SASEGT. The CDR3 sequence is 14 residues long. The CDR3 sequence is CASSERGSTDTQYF. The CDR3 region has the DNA TGTGCCAGCAGTGAAAGGGGTAGCACAGATACGCAGTATTTT.

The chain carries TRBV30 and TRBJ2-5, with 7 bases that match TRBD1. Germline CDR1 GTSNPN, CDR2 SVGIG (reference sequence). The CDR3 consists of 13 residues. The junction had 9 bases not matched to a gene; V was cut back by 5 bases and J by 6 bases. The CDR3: CAWGDRVEKTQYF. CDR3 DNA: TGTGCCTGGGGTGACAGGGTGGAAAAGACCCAGTACTTC.